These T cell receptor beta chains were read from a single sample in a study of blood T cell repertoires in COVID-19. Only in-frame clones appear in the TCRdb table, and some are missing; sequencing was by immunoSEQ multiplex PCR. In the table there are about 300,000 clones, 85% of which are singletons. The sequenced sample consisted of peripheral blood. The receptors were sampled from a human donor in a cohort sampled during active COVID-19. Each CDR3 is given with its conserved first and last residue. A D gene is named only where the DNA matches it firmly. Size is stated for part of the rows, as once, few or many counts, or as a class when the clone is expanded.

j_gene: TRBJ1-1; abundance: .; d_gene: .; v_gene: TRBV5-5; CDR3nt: TGTGCCAGCAGCTTGGAGGGGGGGATCACTGAAGCTTTCTTT; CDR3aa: CASSLEGGITEAFF
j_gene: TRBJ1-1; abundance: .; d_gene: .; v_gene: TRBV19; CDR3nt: TGTGCCAGTAGTTTCTACAGGCCCAACACTGAAGCTTTCTTT; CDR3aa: CASSFYRPNTEAFF
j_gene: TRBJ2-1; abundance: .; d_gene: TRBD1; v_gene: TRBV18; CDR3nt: TGTGCCAGCTCACAAGGGACAGGGGCACACAATGAGCAGTTCTTC; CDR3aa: CASSQGTGAHNEQFF
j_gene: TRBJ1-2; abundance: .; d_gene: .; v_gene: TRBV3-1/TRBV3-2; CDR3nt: TGTGCCAGCAGCCAAGGGGGCGCGAGTTCCGGTGGCTACACCTTC; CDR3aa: CASSQGGASSGGYTF
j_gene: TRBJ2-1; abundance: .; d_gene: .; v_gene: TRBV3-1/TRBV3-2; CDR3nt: TGTGCCAGCAGCCAAATTTCCGATGAGCAGTTCTTC; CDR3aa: CASSQISDEQFF
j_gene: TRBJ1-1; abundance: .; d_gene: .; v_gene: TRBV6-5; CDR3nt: TGTGCCAGCAGTTACCTGGGGAGAACTGAAGCTTTCTTT; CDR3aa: CASSYLGRTEAFF
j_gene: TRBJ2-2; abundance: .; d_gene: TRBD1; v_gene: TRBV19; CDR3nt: TGTGCCAGTAGAGAGACAGGGTCCACCGGGGAGCTGTTTTTT; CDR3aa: CASRETGSTGELFF
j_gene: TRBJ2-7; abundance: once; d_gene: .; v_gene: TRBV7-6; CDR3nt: TGTGCCAGCAGCCCCGGGTGGAGGGCGGGTGAGCAGTACTTC; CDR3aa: CASSPGWRAGEQYF
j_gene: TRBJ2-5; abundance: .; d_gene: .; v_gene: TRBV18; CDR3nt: TGTGCCAGCTCACCGGAGGTAATGGAGACCCAGTACTTC; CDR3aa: CASSPEVMETQYF
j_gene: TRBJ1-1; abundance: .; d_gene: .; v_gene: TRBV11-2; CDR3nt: TGTGCCAGCAGCCCCACGCGGGGGCTCCCGAACACTGAAGCTTTCTTT; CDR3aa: CASSPTRGLPNTEAFF
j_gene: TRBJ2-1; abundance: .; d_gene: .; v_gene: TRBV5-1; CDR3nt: TGCGCCAGCAGCTTGAGAGGGCGGCTAGATGAGCAGTTCTTC; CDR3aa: CASSLRGRLDEQFF
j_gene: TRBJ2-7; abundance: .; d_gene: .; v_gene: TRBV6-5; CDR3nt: TGTGCCAGTCGACTCGACCAAAGCTCCTACGAGCAGTACTTC; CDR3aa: CASRLDQSSYEQYF
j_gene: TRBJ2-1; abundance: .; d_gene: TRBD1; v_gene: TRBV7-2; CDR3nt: TGTGCCAGCACCAACAGGGGGCAATACAATGAGCAGTTCTTC; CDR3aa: CASTNRGQYNEQFF
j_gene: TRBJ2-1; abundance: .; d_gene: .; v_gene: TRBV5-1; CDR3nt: TGCGCCAGCAGCTCAACCCCCGATCTTCTAGCTGGAAATGAGCAGTTCTTC; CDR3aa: CASSSTPDLLAGNEQFF
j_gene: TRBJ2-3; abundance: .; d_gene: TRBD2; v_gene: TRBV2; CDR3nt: TGTGCCAGCAGTGGATTTTTAGCGGGAGGAGATACGCAGTATTTT; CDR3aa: CASSGFLAGGDTQYF
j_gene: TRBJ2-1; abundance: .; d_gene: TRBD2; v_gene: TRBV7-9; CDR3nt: TGTGCCAGCAGCTTAGGTCGAAGAGGGACTAACGACGGTGAGCAGTTCTTC; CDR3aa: CASSLGRRGTNDGEQFF
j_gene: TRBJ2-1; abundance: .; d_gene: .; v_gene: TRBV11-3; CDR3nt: TGTGCCAGCAGCTTACGGTCCCAGGGGAGCTCCTACAATGAGCAGTTCTTC; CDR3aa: CASSLRSQGSSYNEQFF
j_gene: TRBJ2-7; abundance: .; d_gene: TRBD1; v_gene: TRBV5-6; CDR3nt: TGTGCCAGCAGGCTTACCGGGACAGGGGGTTACGAGCAGTACTTC; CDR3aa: CASRLTGTGGYEQYF
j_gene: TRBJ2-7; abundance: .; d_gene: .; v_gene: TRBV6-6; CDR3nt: TGTGCCAGCAGTTACTCGCTAGGAACCTACGAGCAGTACTTC; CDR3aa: CASSYSLGTYEQYF
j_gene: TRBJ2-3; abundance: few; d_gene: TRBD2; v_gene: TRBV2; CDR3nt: TGTGCCAGCAGGCTAGCGGGGGCTAGCACAGATACGCAGTATTTT; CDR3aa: CASRLAGASTDTQYF
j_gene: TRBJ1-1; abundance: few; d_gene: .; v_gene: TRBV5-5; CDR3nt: TGTGCCAGCAGCCTCTATAGTAGCCCGAACACTGAAGCTTTCTTT; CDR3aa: CASSLYSSPNTEAFF
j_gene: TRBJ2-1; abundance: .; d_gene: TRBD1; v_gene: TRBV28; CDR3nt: TGTGCCAGCAGCCTTTCCCCCTTTACCGGGACAGGAAAATCCAATGAGCAGTTCTTC; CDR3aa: CASSLSPFTGTGKSNEQFF
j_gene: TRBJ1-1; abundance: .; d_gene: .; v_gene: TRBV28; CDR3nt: TGTGCCACCGGGACGGGGGGCACTGAAGCTTTCTTT; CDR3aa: CATGTGGTEAFF
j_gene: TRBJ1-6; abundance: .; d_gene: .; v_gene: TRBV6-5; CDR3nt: TGTGCCAGCAGTTACCAGAGGAATTCACCCCTCCACTTT; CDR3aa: CASSYQRNSPLHF